The sequence of this TCR beta chain was determined in a study of blood T cell repertoires in COVID-19. Whole-study context: COVID-19 samples, acute and convalescent, were from the United States, Italy and Spain.

The table came from immunoSEQ multiplex PCR; TCRdb's copy has only in-frame clones and leaves some out. The table has tens of thousands of clones, roughly 82% seen once. Germline V gene data show CDR1 as MDHEN and CDR2 as SYDVKM. V was clipped by 6 bases and J by 0 bases; unmatched bases: 5. This CDR3 has 16 amino acids. The V and J genes are TRBV28 and TRBJ2-1; TRBD2 agrees at 10 bases. This sequence originates from a human donor in a cohort sampled during active COVID-19. The sequencing sample was made of peripheral blood. CDR3 region: CASRVAGGGSYNEQFF. The CDR3 DNA reads as TGTGCCAGCAGGGTAGCGGGAGGAGGCTCCTACAATGAGCAGTTCTTC.